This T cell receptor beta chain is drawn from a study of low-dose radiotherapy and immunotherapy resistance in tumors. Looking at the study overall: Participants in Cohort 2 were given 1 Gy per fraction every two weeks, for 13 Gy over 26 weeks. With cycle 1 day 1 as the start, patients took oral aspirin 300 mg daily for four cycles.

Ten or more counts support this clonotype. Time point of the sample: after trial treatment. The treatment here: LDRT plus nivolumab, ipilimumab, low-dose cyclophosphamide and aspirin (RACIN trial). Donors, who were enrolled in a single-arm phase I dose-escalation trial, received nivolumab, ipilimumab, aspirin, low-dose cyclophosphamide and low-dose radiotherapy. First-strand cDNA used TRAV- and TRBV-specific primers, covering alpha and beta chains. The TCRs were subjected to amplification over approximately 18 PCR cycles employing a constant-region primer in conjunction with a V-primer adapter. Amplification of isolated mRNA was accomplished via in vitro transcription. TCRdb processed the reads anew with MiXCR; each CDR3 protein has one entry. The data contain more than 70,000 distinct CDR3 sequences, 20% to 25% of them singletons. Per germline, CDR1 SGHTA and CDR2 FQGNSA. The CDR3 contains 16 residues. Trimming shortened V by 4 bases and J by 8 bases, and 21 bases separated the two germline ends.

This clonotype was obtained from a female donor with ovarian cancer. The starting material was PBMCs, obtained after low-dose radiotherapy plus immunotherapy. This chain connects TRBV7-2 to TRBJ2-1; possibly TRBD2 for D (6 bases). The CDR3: CASSSTLVSGPHEQFF. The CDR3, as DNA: TGTGCCAGCAGCTCAACCCTAGTTAGCGGCCCCCATGAGCAGTTCTTC.